This TCR beta chain came from a study of shared clonotypes between healthy human individuals. Overall study findings and caveats: About 5% of naive CD4 clonotypes were common to several donors.

Naive CD8 cells were CD45RO-negative, positively selected for CCR7, excluding terminally differentiated effector memory CD45RA+ cells. Per the original methods: Because ImmunoSEQ provided only junction sequences with no quality scores, the filtering differed. The protocol was immunoSEQ multiplex PCR, while the TCRdb copy is restricted to in-frame clones and leaves out a portion. The D gene and trimming were derived from the DNA, and the V and J assignments and clone size from that table. The sample carries under 600,000 clones, about 98% recorded once. Regarding this clone: Antigen specificity is unknown.

Germline V gene sequence: CDR1 SQVTM, CDR2 ANQGSEA. The CDR3 extends over 15 amino acids. Trimming took off 0 bases at V and 4 bases at J, with 14 bases between the two ends. The chain combines TRBV29-1 with TRBJ2-3; D is perhaps TRBD1 or TRBD2 (5 bases each). Input material: naive CD8+ T cells sorted from blood. This TCR was recovered from a man aged 30 to 39 in good health. The CDR3 here is CSVEDTDWDADTQYF. The DNA for the CDR3 is TGCAGCGTTGAAGATACCGATTGGGACGCAGATACGCAGTATTTT.